Listed here are 18 T cell receptor beta chains from one sample, sequenced in a study of T-cell reconstitution after alpha-beta-depleted transplantation in children. During its preparation, the TCRbeta library received unique molecular identifiers. TCRdb processed the PCR reads anew with MiXCR; each CDR3 protein has one entry. The data show hundreds of thousands of distinct CDR3 sequences, roughly 25% seen once. Specimen: PBMCs, collected before TCRalphabeta/CD19-depleted stem cell transplant. These receptors came from a girl aged 2 to 9 with Fanconi anemia, due to receive a stem cell transplant.

This clonotype has a count of ten or more. The rearrangement links TRBV28 to TRBJ2-1; no clear D gene. The germline CDR1 and CDR2 sequences are MDHEN and SYDVKM. CDR3 size: 18 residues. The V end lost 8 bases, the J end lost 2 bases, and 25 bases lay between the germline ends. CDR3 sequence reads: CASAGPSNTVSPYNEQFF. Here the CDR3 DNA reads TGTGCCAGCGCAGGTCCGTCCAACACGGTGTCCCCCTACAATGAGCAGTTCTTC.

This clonotype was seen repeatedly, ten times or more. The genes are TRBV29-1 and TRBJ1-5; D not resolved. The CDR3 is 13 residues long. Germline lookup yields CDR1 SQVTM and CDR2 ANQGSEA. V was cut by 4 bases and J by 3 bases, with 10 bases left in between. This CDR3 is CSVGGVDNQPQHF. In DNA form, the CDR3 reads TGCAGCGTTGGTGGGGTTGACAATCAGCCCCAGCATTTT. Full variable domain (missing parts from reference TRBV29-1 and TRBJ1-5): SAVISQKPSRDICQRGTSLTIQCQVDSQVTMMFWYRQQPGQSLTLIATANQGSEATYESGFVIDKFPISRPNLTFSTLTVSNMSPEDSSIYLCSVGGVDNQPQHFGDGTRLSIL.

There are many counts of this clonotype. CDR3: CSAPFLGGRTDTQYF. The DNA for the CDR3 is TGCAGTGCTCCCTTTCTGGGGGGTCGCACAGATACGCAGTATTTT. The rearrangement joins TRBV20-1 to TRBJ2-3; a possible D gene is TRBD2 (6 bases). The CDR3 sequence is 15 residues long. The germline CDR1 and CDR2 sequences are DFQATT and SNEGSKA (reference sequence). Trimming cost V 5 bases and J 1 base, with 16 bases left between them.

This clonotype was counted ten times or more. The genes are TRBV5-1 and TRBJ2-3; no definite D call. V shed 0 bases and J shed 2 bases, with 7 bases lying between them. The V gene's germline CDR1 is SGHRS and CDR2 YFSETQ. The length of the CDR3 is 14 residues. The CDR3 sequence: CASSLATVTDTQYF. The CDR3 coding sequence is TGCGCCAGCAGCTTGGCAACGGTCACAGATACGCAGTATTTT.

The chain joins TRBV11-2 to TRBJ2-1; D may be TRBD1 or TRBD2 (6 bases each). Germline loops: CDR1 SGHAT, CDR2 FQNNGV. The CDR3 length is 17 residues. V lost 2 bases and J 1 base, leaving 15 bases between the germline ends. In nucleotides, the CDR3 is TGTGCCAGCAGCTTATACGTTCGGGGGCGTTCCTACAATGAGCAGTTCTTC. Its translation is CASSLYVRGRSYNEQFF.

This clonotype was observed a few times. The CDR3 protein is CASSERGQGAYEQYF. The DNA of the CDR3 is TGTGCCAGCAGTGAAAGGGGACAGGGGGCATACGAGCAGTACTTC. V usage is TRBV6-1 and J usage is TRBJ2-7; TRBD1 agrees at 12 bases. The J segment lost 4 bases and the V segment lost 2 bases, leaving 3 bases of the junction unmatched. There are 15 residues in the CDR3. CDR1 and CDR2 from the germline V gene are MNHNS and SASEGT.

This clonotype appeared many times. This chain links TRBV12-3 or TRBV12-4 with TRBJ2-3; D perhaps matches TRBD2 (6 bases). The length of the CDR3 is 18 residues. V dropped 4 bases and J dropped 0 bases, with 20 bases sitting between them. CDR3 in amino acids: CASSSPMTVGTSTDTQYF. The CDR3 region has the DNA TGTGCCAGCAGTTCCCCAATGACCGTCGGGACTAGCACAGATACGCAGTATTTT.

At least ten counts were recorded for this clonotype. V gene TRBV7-2 combines with J gene TRBJ2-7; D is perhaps TRBD1 or TRBD2 (5 bases each). Germline CDR1 is SGHTA and CDR2 is FQGNSA. The CDR3 loop spans 14 amino acids. V shed 5 bases and J shed 2 bases, with 13 bases lying between them. In nucleotides, the CDR3 is TGTGCCAGCAGCCGGCTCCGGGGCACCTACGAGCAGTACTTC. It encodes CASSRLRGTYEQYF.

At least ten counts were recorded for this clonotype. The chain has TRBV10-3 and TRBJ2-5, with TRBD2 identical over 11 bases. With V trimmed by 5 bases and J by 2 bases, 4 bases remained unmatched. This CDR3 has 15 amino acids. Germline loops: CDR1 ENHRY, CDR2 SYGVKD. The CDR3: CAISQLAGAQETQYF. CDR3 coding DNA: TGTGCCATCAGTCAACTAGCGGGAGCACAAGAGACCCAGTACTTC.

This clonotype showed up many times. This chain uses TRBV7-2 with TRBJ2-5; D unclear. The CDR3 runs 15 residues. Per the germline V gene, CDR1 is SGHTA and CDR2 is FQGNSA. V was shortened by 5 bases and J by 2 bases, with 15 bases between the two germline ends. The CDR3 bases are TGTGCCAGCAGCCGCAGGACCCCCCTTCAAGAGACCCAGTACTTC. Its protein is CASSRRTPLQETQYF.

This clonotype was recorded at least ten times. The chain carries TRBV7-2 and TRBJ2-1; tentatively, D is TRBD2 (6 bases). Germline V CDR1 and CDR2: SGHTA, FQGNSA. The CDR3 has 14 residues. Trimming took 6 bases from V and 4 from J, leaving 13 bases between them. The CDR3 reads CASSLPGEYNEQFF. The CDR3 bases are TGTGCCAGCAGTTTACCGGGGGAATACAATGAGCAGTTCTTC.

There are a few counts of this clonotype. V usage is TRBV5-1 and J usage is TRBJ2-7; 13 bases line up with TRBD2. The CDR3 loop spans 17 amino acids. J was trimmed by 5 bases and V by 4 bases; bases with no gene match: 12. Germline assignment: CDR1 SGHRS and CDR2 YFSETQ. DNA of the CDR3: TGCGCCAGCAGCCCCGGACTAGCGGGAGCAATTGACCACGAGCAGTACTTC. Translation gives CASSPGLAGAIDHEQYF.

This clonotype was counted only a few times. This rearrangement joins TRBV29-1 to TRBJ2-7, with a possible D match to TRBD2 (5 bases). With 4 bases removed from V and 1 base from J, the gap between germline ends came to 8 bases. Germline assignment: CDR1 SQVTM and CDR2 ANQGSEA. This CDR3 region has 12 residues. CDR3 in DNA: TGCAGCGTTGTAGTAGCGTCCTACGAGCAGTACTTC. Amino acids: CSVVVASYEQYF.

This clonotype was counted only a few times. This chain joins TRBV28 and TRBJ2-5; D unclear. The germline gives CDR1 MDHEN, CDR2 SYDVKM. V was shortened by 3 bases and J by 0 bases, with 14 bases between the two germline ends. The CDR3 sequence is 16 residues long. The CDR3 nucleotides read TGTGCCAGCAGTTTCTCCGGAGCCGGAGACCAAGAGACCCAGTACTTC. This codes for CASSFSGAGDQETQYF.

This clonotype was seen at least ten times. The DNA for the CDR3 is TGCAGTGCAATTGTCGGGGTGCCCCGTGGTGCCACAGATACGCAGTATTTT. Translated: CSAIVGVPRGATDTQYF. The chain is built from TRBV20-1 and TRBJ2-3; possibly TRBD2 for D (5 bases). Trimming cost V 6 bases and J 2 bases, with 24 bases left between them. This CDR3 spans 17 amino acids. Germline-derived CDR1 and CDR2 are DFQATT and SNEGSKA (reference sequence).

This sequence joins TRBV20-1 and TRBJ1-1; 7 nucleotides align to TRBD1. Germline CDR1 and CDR2: DFQATT and SNEGSKA (reference sequence). V dropped 0 bases and J dropped 6; count of bases not matched to a gene: 4. The CDR3 contains 13 residues. CDR3 region: CSARDRQGAEAFF. In DNA form, the CDR3 reads TGCAGTGCTAGAGATCGCCAGGGGGCTGAAGCTTTCTTT.

V is TRBV6-1 and J is TRBJ2-3; maybe TRBD2 (6 bases). CDR1 is MNHNS and CDR2 is SASEGT in the germline V gene. CDR3 length: 14 residues. The CDR3 nucleotides are TGTGCGGGCGATGGGGCGGGACGCACAGATACGCAGTATTTT. Translation: CAGDGAGRTDTQYF.

The J gene is TRBJ1-5, the V gene TRBV12-3 or TRBV12-4; 7 nucleotides line up with TRBD1. This CDR3 has 14 residues. V dropped 6 bases and J dropped 3; count of bases not matched to a gene: 5. This CDR3 reads CASRGGTVNQPQHF. CDR3 nucleotide sequence: TGTGCCAGCAGGGGAGGGACAGTCAATCAGCCCCAGCATTTT.